This TCR beta chain appears in the sequencing data of a study of cytomegalovirus exposure and HLA in healthy donors. This PCR relied on a set of 60 Vbeta primers and 13 Jbeta primers. This table comes from immunoSEQ multiplex PCR, and its TCRdb copy is limited to in-frame clones, with some not included. This table lists 100,000 or so clones. Germline V lookup: CDR1 SGHNT, CDR2 YYREEE (reference sequence). V shed 4 bases and J 6 bases; nucleotides not matched to a gene: 4. The CDR3 is 15 amino acids. This TCR came from a woman in her 30s in good health and CMV-seronegative. The sequencing sample was made of PBMCs. V is TRBV5-4 and J is TRBJ2-1; 13 bases map to TRBD2. The DNA of the CDR3 is TGTGCCAGCAGCGGGGGACTAGCGGGGCCCAATGAGCAGTTCTTC. This sequence encodes CASSGGLAGPNEQFF. Variable domain in full (rest from reference TRBV5-4 and TRBJ2-1): ETGVTQSPTHLIKTRGQQVTLRCSSQSGHNTVSWYQQALGQGPQFIFQYYREEENGRGNFPPRFSGLQFPNYSSELNVNALELDDSALYLCASSGGLAGPNEQFFGPGTRLTVL.